Each of the 17 T cell receptor beta chains below was sequenced from the same sample in a study of blood T cells in healthy people across ages. Using a J-beta primer mix together with a sample-barcoded 5' primer, a second PCR was run for about 6 to 12 cycles. MiXCR, run by TCRdb on the 5' RACE reads, gives a single entry per CDR3 protein. The sample carries 910,000 or so distinct CDR3 sequences, about 53% recorded once. The sample was blood. These receptors originate from a woman aged 55-69 years in good health.

The chain recombines TRBV29-1 with TRBJ2-2; 7 bases are shared with TRBD1. This CDR3 spans 14 amino acids. Germline lookup yields CDR1 SQVTM and CDR2 ANQGSEA. J gave up 4 bases and V 6 bases, and 8 bases lay outside the gene matches. The CDR3 is CSVERDRGTGELFF. The CDR3 DNA reads TGCAGCGTCGAGAGGGACAGAGGCACCGGGGAGCTGTTTTTT.

This clonotype was detected only a few times. The chain couples TRBV4-1 to TRBJ1-2; 10 bases fit TRBD1. The V gene's germline CDR1 is MGHRA and CDR2 YSYEKL. Trimming at V came to 1 base and at J to 4 bases, leaving 9 bases not matched to a gene. The CDR3 extends over 17 amino acids. The CDR3 reads CASSQVPSGQGTYGYTF. The CDR3 DNA is TGCGCCAGCAGCCAAGTCCCCTCGGGACAGGGGACCTATGGCTACACCTTC.

The genes are TRBV12-3 or TRBV12-4 and TRBJ1-2; D call uncertain. V was shortened by 8 bases and J by 2 bases, with 18 bases between the two germline ends. This CDR3 has 15 amino acids. CDR3 nucleotides: TGTGCCAGCGCCATACCTAATCCGGGGAACTATGGCTACACCTTC. This sequence encodes CASAIPNPGNYGYTF.

This chain links TRBV20-1 with TRBJ2-5; D not resolved. The better agreement between TRBJ2-7 and the DNA end casts doubt on the J call. Per germline, CDR1 DFQATT and CDR2 SNEGSKA (reference sequence). The CDR3 is made up of 15 amino acids. The CDR3 nucleotides read TGCAGTGCTAGACCTCGTGCGCGACAAGTCTACGAGCAGTACTTC. Protein sequence: CSARPRARQVYEQYF.

V gene TRBV7-8 combines with J gene TRBJ2-1; TRBD2 might be the D (6 bases). CDR3 length equals 15 residues. In germline, CDR1 is SGHVS, CDR2 FQNEAQ. Trimming shortened V by 4 bases and J by 7 bases, and 17 bases separated the two germline ends. CDR3 amino acids: CASSSRLGGSNEQFF. The CDR3 DNA follows: TGTGCCAGCAGCTCGAGACTAGGTGGGTCAAATGAGCAGTTCTTC.

There are a few counts of this clonotype. The V gene is TRBV5-4, the J gene TRBJ2-6; a possible D gene is TRBD1 (6 bases). This CDR3 contains 15 residues. Germline V gives CDR1 SGHNT, CDR2 YYREEE (reference sequence). V was pared by 10 bases and J by 0 bases, with 14 bases between. The CDR3 loop reads CAEGQRSSGANVLTF. CDR3 nucleotide sequence: TGTGCCGAGGGACAACGGAGCTCTGGGGCCAACGTCCTGACTTTC.

In its sample, this clonotype was seen a few times. The chain couples TRBV4-2 to TRBJ2-7, with TRBD1 identical over 9 bases. This CDR3 spans 14 amino acids. V was pared by 5 bases and J by 4 bases, with 6 bases of the junction left unmatched. Germline V gives CDR1 LGHNA, CDR2 YNFKEQ. The CDR3 DNA sequence: TGTGCCAGCAGCGCACAGGGGGCCGCGTACGAGCAGTACTTC. This gives the protein CASSAQGAAYEQYF.

V is TRBV12-3 or TRBV12-4 and J is TRBJ2-7, with TRBD2 matching 16 bases. The junction had 6 bases not matched to a gene; V was cut back by 6 bases and J by 1 base. The CDR3 runs to 17 residues. For the CDR3, the DNA is TGTGCCAGCAGAGCGGGACTAGCGGGAGGGCCTTCCTACGAGCAGTACTTC. Translation gives CASRAGLAGGPSYEQYF.

CDR3 amino acids: CASSPRGAANTEAFF. In DNA form, the CDR3 reads TGTGCCAGCAGTCCCCGAGGGGCGGCGAACACTGAAGCTTTCTTT. The V call is TRBV12-3 or TRBV12-4, the J call TRBJ1-1, with D maybe TRBD1 (5 bases). Trimming removed 5 bases from V and 1 base from J, with 14 bases in between. The CDR3 is 15 residues long.

This chain uses TRBV29-1 with TRBJ2-7; 7 bases match TRBD1. Looked up from germline, CDR1 is SQVTM and CDR2 is ANQGSEA. The CDR3 has 14 amino acids. V was pared by 6 bases and J by 6 bases, with 14 bases of the junction left unmatched. This CDR3 reads CSVHLNDRVAEQYF. DNA of the CDR3: TGCAGCGTCCACCTCAACGACAGGGTAGCCGAGCAGTACTTC.

This clonotype was detected a few times. This chain links TRBV25-1 with TRBJ2-3; perhaps TRBD1 as D (5 bases). The germline gives CDR1 MGHDK, CDR2 SYGVNS. This CDR3 region has 14 residues. Trimming removed 6 bases from V and 6 bases from J, with 16 bases in between. As DNA, the CDR3 is TGTGCCAGCAGGGGCCTACCAGGGTTCGATACGCAGTATTTT. It translates to CASRGLPGFDTQYF.

The chain uses TRBV12-3 or TRBV12-4 and TRBJ1-6; D is unresolved. V lost 6 bases and J lost 13, with 19 bases in between. CDR3 length equals 14 residues. The CDR3 DNA sequence: TGTGCCAGCAGCAGAGAGGGCTCATACTCGCCCCTCCACTTT. Protein: CASSREGSYSPLHF.

This chain links TRBV9 with TRBJ2-3; no clear D gene. The ends were cut back, 0 bases at V and 7 bases at J, with 6 bases in the middle. The germline V gene encodes CDR1 SGDLS and CDR2 YYNGEE. This CDR3 has 12 amino acids. The CDR3 region is CASSVDGYTQYF. The CDR3 coding sequence is TGTGCCAGCAGCGTAGACGGATATACGCAGTATTTT.

This sequence joins TRBV6-1 and TRBJ2-7, with 7 bases aligning to TRBD2. Germline assignment: CDR1 MNHNS and CDR2 SASEGT. The trim removed 0 bases at V and 4 bases at J, leaving 6 bases unmatched. CDR3 length equals 15 residues. CDR3 protein: CASSEAMREQYEQYF. The CDR3 DNA follows: TGTGCCAGCAGTGAAGCTATGCGGGAGCAATACGAGCAGTACTTC.

The rearrangement links TRBV20-1 to TRBJ2-7; weak D call: TRBD2 (7 bases). TRBJ2-5 matches the DNA end more closely, so the J call is doubtful. The germline V gene encodes CDR1 DFQATT and CDR2 SNEGSKA (reference sequence). This CDR3 region has 17 residues. The CDR3 bases are TGCAGTGCTAGGAGGGGGGGCCGACACTTACTCCAAGAGACCCAGTACTTC. Amino acids: CSARRGGRHLLQETQYF.

The J gene is TRBJ2-7, the V gene TRBV28; D ambiguous. The CDR3 consists of 16 residues. Trimming took off 5 bases at V and 3 bases at J, with 20 bases between the two ends. Germline V gives CDR1 MDHEN, CDR2 SYDVKM. In DNA form, the CDR3 reads TGTGCCAGCAGTACCTACGACGGAGCAAGGGTCTACGAGCAGTACTTC. Translating gives CASSTYDGARVYEQYF.

The chain has TRBV18 and TRBJ2-1; D is perhaps TRBD2 (6 bases). This CDR3 region has 15 residues. Germline V CDR1 and CDR2: KGHSH, LQKENI. Trimming removed 2 bases from V and 8 bases from J, with 16 bases in between. In nucleotides, the CDR3 is TGTGCCAGCTCACCAGAAAATCCGGAGGGACATGAGCAGTTCTTC. Translating gives CASSPENPEGHEQFF.